The rows below give T cell receptor beta chains drawn from one sample of a study of chronic HIV infection and antiretroviral therapy. One entry per CDR3 protein, called by TCRdb with MiXCR from the 5' RACE reads. The profile shows 30,000 to 35,000 distinct CDR3 sequences, over 7.5% of them singletons. Sequences were obtained from peripheral blood. The origin of the receptors is an adult who had HIV and had not received antiretroviral therapy, or was an uninfected healthy control (not recorded which). CDR3s include the opening cysteine and the closing phenylalanine or tryptophan. D genes are given only for firm matches. The size field is filled for only some rows; it gives once, few, many or a size class.

clone size	D gene	V gene	J gene	CDR3 DNA	CDR3 protein
-	-	TRBV10-3	TRBJ1-3	TGTGCCATCAGTATGGACAGCGACGGAAACACCATATATTTT	CAISMDSDGNTIYF
few	TRBD1	TRBV30	TRBJ1-5	TGTGCCTGGAGTGTGGGACAGGGTCACAATCAGCCCCAGCATTTT	CAWSVGQGHNQPQHF
few	-	TRBV4-3	TRBJ1-1	TGCGCCAGCAGCCAAGGACCCGGGGGCCGGAGTGAAGCTTTCTTT	CASSQGPGGRSEAFF
few	-	TRBV29-1	TRBJ2-1	TGCAGCGTACAGAAGTCCTACAATGAGCAGTTCTTC	CSVQKSYNEQFF
few	TRBD1	TRBV5-4	TRBJ2-3	TGTGCCAGCAGCCTAACAGGGGGATACACAGATACGCAGTATTTT	CASSLTGGYTDTQYF
many	TRBD1	TRBV20-1	TRBJ2-7	TGCAGTGCTGGAGGGGACAGGGACTACGAGCAGTACTTC	CSAGGDRDYEQYF
-	-	TRBV6-2/TRBV6-3	TRBJ2-1	TGTGCCAGCAGTTACTCGAAATTGGGCTATGAGCAGTTCTTC	CASSYSKLGYEQFF
many	-	TRBV4-3	TRBJ2-7	TGCGCCAGCAGCCAAGATCGTACAGGGGAGCAGTACTTC	CASSQDRTGEQYF
few	-	TRBV7-6	TRBJ2-7	TGTGCCAGCAGCCAGGCCCCCAACACGAAGCAGTACTTC	CASSQAPNTKQYF
many	TRBD2	TRBV5-1	TRBJ2-2	TGCGCCAGCAGCTCGCGGGAGATGGACACCGGGGAGCTGTTTTTT	CASSSREMDTGELFF
-	-	TRBV2	TRBJ2-7	TGTGCCAGCAGTGTCCGCCCCCCCCCCTACGAGCAGTACTTC	CASSVRPPPYEQYF
few	-	TRBV29-1	TRBJ1-2	TGCAGCGTCCTTGATAGCGAGGATATTAACTATGGCTACACCTTC	CSVLDSEDINYGYTF
-	TRBD2	TRBV3-1	TRBJ2-5	TGTGCCAGCAGCCCCCGTCCTAGCGGGGCCCAAGAGACCCAGTACTTC	CASSPRPSGAQETQYF
-	TRBD2	TRBV3-1	TRBJ2-7	TGTGCCAGCAGCCAGGCTACCCCGGGACTAGCGTACGAGCAGTACTTC	CASSQATPGLAYEQYF
many	-	TRBV5-4	TRBJ2-3	TGTGCCAGCAGCCTGCAGGGTCCGGATACGCAGTATTTT	CASSLQGPDTQYF
many	-	TRBV18	TRBJ2-3	TGTGCCAGCTCACCAGGAGGGACATCTAGCACAGATACGCAGTATTTT	CASSPGGTSSTDTQYF
-	TRBD1	TRBV7-6	TRBJ1-6	TGTGCCAGCAGCTCCAGCGGACAGGGTAATTCACCCCTCCACTTT	CASSSSGQGNSPLHF